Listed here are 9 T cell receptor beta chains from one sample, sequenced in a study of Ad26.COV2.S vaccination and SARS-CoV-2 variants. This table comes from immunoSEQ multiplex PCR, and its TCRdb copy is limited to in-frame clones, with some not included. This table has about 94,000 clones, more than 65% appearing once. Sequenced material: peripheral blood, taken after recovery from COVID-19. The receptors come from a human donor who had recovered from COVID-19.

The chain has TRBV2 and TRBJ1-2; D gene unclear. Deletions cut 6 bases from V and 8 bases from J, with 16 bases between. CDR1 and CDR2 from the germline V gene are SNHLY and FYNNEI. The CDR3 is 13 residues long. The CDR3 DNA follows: TGTGCCAGCAGCGAGGACGGGCCCTCGGGCTACACCTTC. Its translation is CASSEDGPSGYTF.

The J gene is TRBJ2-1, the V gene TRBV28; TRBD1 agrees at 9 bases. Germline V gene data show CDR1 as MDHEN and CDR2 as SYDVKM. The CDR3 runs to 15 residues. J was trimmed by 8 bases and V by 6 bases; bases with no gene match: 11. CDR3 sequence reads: CASRAGTGTLHEQFF. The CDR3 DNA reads TGTGCCAGCAGGGCCGGGACAGGGACTCTTCATGAGCAGTTCTTC.

The CDR3 DNA sequence: TGTGCCAATGGACGAGACGGGGATACGCAGTATTTT. Its translation is CANGRDGDTQYF. The genes are TRBV10-3 and TRBJ2-3; D is unresolved. From germline, CDR1 is ENHRY and CDR2 SYGVKD. The CDR3 loop spans 12 amino acids. Trimming left V 10 bases short and J 6 bases short, with 14 bases between.

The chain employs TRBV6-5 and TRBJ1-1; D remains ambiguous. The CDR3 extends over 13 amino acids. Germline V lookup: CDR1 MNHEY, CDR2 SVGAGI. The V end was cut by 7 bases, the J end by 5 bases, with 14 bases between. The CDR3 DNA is TGTGCCAGCATGAGGGCGAAGGGAACTGAAGCTTTCTTT. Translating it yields CASMRAKGTEAFF.

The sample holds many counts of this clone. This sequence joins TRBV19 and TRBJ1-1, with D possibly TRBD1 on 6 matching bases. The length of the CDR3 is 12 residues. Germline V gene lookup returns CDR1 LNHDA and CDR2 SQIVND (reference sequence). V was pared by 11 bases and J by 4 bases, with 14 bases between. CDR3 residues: CAVRGFGTEAFF. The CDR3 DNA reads TGTGCCGTGAGGGGGTTTGGCACTGAAGCTTTCTTT.

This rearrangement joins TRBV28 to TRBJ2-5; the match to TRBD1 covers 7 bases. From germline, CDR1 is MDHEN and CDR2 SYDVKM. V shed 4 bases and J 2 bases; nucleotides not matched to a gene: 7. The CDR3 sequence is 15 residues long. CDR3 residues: CASSSDRSIQETQYF. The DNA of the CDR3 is TGTGCCAGCAGTTCGGACAGGTCAATTCAAGAGACCCAGTACTTC.

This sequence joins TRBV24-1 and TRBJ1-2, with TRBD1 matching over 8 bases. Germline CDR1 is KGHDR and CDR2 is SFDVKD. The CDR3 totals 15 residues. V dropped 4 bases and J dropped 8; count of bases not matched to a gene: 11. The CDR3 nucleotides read TGTGCCACCAGTGACAGCCGGACAGGGATAGAAGGCTACACCTTC. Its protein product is CATSDSRTGIEGYTF.

DNA of the CDR3: TGTGCCAGCAGCTTGGGAGGGAGGGCCTGCTACAATGAGCAGTTCTTC. Protein sequence: CASSLGGRACYNEQFF. V usage is TRBV5-6 and J usage is TRBJ2-1; 7 bases match TRBD2. Germline CDR1 reads SGHDT; CDR2 reads YYEEEE. The CDR3 is 16 residues long. V lost 0 bases to trimming and J lost 3 bases; unmatched junction nucleotides: 6.

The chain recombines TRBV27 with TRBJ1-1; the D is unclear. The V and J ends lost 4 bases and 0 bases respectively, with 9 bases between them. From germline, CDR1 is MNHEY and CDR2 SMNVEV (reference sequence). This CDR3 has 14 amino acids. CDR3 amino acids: CASSYRALNTEAFF. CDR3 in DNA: TGTGCCAGCAGTTATAGGGCCCTGAACACTGAAGCTTTCTTT.